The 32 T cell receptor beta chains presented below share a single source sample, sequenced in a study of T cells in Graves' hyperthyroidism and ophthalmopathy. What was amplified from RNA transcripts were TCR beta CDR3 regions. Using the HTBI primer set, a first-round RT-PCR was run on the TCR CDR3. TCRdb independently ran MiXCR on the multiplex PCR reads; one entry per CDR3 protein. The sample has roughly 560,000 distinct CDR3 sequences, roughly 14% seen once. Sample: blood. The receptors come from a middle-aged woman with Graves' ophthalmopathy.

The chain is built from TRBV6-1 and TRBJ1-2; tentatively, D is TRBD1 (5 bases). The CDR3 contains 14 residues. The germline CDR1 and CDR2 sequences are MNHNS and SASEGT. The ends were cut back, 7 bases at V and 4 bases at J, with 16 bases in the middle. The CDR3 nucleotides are TGTGCCAGCAATAAAGGGGACGGCCTCTATGGCTACACCTTC. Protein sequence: CASNKGDGLYGYTF.

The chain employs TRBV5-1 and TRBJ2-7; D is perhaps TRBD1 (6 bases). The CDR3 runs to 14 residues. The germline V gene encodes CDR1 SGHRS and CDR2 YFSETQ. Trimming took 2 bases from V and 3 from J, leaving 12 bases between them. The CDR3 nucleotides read TGCGCCAGCAGCTTTTTACAGGGTCACTACGAGCAGTACTTC. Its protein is CASSFLQGHYEQYF.

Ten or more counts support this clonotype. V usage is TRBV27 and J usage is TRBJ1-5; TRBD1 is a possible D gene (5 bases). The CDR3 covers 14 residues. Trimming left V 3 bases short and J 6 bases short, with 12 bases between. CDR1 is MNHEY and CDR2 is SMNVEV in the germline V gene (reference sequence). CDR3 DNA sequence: TGTGCCAGCAGTTTCCGACCAGGGCTTCAGCCCCAGCATTTT. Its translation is CASSFRPGLQPQHF.

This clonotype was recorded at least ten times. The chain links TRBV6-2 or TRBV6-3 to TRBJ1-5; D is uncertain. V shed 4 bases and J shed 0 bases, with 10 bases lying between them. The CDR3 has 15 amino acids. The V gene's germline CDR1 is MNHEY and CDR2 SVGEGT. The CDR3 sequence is CASSFRAYSNQPQHF. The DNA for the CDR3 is TGTGCCAGCAGTTTCCGGGCTTATAGCAATCAGCCCCAGCATTTT.

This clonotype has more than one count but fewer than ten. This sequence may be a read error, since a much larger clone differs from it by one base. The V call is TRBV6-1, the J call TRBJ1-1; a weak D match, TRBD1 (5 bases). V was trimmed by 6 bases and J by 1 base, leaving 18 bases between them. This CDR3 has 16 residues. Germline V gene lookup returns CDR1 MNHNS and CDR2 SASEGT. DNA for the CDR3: TGTGCCAGCAGCTCCGCGCAGGGTCTCGGGAACACTGAAGCTTTCTTT. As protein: CASSSAQGLGNTEAFF.

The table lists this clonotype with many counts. The CDR3 loop reads CASSPTTVTLREEPQHF. The CDR3 DNA is TGTGCCAGCAGCCCGACGACAGTCACCCTCAGAGAGGAGCCCCAGCATTTT. The chain joins TRBV11-2 to TRBJ1-5, with D possibly TRBD1 on 5 matching bases. Germline V gene lookup returns CDR1 SGHAT and CDR2 FQNNGV. CDR3 length: 17 amino acids. The germline V and J ends were trimmed by 5 bases and 8 bases, with 25 bases remaining between them.

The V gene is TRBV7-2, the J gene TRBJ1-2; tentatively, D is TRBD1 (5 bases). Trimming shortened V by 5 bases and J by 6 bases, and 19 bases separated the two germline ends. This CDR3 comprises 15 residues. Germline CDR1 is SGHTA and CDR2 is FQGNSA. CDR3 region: CASSRLGTEGDGYTF. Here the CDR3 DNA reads TGTGCCAGCAGCCGCTTAGGGACGGAAGGGGATGGCTACACCTTC.

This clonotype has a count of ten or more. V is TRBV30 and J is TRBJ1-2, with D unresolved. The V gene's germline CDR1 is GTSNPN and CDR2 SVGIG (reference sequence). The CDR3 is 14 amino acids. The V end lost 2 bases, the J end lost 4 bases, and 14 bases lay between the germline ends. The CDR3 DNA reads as TGTGCCTGGAGTCCCCCGCTCGGGCGCTATGGCTACACCTTC. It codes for CAWSPPLGRYGYTF.

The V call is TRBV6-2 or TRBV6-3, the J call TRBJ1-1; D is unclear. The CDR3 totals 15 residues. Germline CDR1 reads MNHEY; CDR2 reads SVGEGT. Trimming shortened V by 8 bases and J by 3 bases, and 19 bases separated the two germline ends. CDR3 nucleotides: TGTGCCAGCTCACCCGCCACACTTGTGGACACTGAAGCTTTCTTT. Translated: CASSPATLVDTEAFF.

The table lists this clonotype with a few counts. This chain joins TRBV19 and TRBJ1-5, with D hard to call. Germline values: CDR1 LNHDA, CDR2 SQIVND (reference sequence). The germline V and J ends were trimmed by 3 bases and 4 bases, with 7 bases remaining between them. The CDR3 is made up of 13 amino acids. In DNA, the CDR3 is TGTGCCAGTAGTATCCAGTATAATCAGCCCCAGCATTTT. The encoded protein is CASSIQYNQPQHF. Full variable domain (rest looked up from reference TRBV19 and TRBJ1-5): DGGITQSPKYLFRKEGQNVTLSCEQNLNHDAMYWYRQDPGQGLRLIYYSQIVNDFQKGDIAEGYSVSREKKESFPLTVTSAQKNPTAFYLCASSIQYNQPQHFGDGTRLSIL.

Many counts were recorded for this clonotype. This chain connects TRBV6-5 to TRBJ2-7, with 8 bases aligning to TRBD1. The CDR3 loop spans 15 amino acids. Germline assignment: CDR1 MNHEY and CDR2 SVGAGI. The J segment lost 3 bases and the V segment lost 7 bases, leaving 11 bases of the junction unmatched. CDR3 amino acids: CASIRGQGLNYEQYF. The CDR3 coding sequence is TGTGCCAGCATCAGGGGGCAAGGATTGAACTACGAGCAGTACTTC.

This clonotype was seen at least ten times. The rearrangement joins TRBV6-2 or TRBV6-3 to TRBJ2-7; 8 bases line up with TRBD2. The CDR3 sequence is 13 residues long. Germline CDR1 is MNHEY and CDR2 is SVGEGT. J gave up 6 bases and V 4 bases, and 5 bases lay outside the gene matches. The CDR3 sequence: CASSLAGSGEQYF. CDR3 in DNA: TGTGCCAGCAGTTTAGCGGGATCCGGCGAGCAGTACTTC.

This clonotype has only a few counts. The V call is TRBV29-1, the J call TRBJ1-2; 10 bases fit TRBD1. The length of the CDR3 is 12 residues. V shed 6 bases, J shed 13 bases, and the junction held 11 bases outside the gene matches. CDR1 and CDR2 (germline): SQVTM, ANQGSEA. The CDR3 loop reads CSVLGTGEGPTF. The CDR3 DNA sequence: TGCAGCGTACTAGGGACAGGGGAGGGGCCCACCTTC.

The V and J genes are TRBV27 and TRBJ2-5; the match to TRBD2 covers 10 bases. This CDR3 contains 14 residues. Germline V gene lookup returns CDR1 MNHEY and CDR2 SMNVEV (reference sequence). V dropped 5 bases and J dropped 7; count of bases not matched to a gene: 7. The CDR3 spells CASSGASGSGTQYF. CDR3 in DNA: TGTGCCAGCAGTGGGGCTAGCGGGAGCGGGACCCAGTACTTC.

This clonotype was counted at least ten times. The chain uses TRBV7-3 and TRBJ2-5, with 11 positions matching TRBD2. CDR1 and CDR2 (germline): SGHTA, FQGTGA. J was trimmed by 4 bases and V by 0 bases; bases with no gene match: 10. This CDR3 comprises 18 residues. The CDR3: CASSLTRRDLAGGETQYF. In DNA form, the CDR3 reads TGTGCCAGCAGCTTAACCCGCCGGGATCTAGCGGGAGGAGAGACCCAGTACTTC. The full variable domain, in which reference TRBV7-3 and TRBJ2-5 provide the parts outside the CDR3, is GAGVSQTPSNKVTEKGKYVELRCDPISGHTALYWYRQSLGQGPEFLIYFQGTGAADDSGLPNDRFFAVRPEGSVSTLKIQRTERGDSAVYLCASSLTRRDLAGGETQYFGPGTRLLVL.

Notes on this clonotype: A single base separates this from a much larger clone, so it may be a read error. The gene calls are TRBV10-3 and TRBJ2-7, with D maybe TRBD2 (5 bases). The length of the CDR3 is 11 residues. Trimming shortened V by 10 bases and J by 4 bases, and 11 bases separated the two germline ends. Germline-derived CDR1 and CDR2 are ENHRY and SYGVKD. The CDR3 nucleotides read TGTGCCACCTCAGAGCGGTACGAGCAGTACTTC. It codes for CATSERYEQYF.

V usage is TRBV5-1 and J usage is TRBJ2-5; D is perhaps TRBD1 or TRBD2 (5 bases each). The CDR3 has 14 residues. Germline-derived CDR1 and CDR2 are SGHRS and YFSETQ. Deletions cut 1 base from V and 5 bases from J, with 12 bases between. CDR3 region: CASSLPSGTETQYF. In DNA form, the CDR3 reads TGCGCCAGCAGCTTGCCTTCAGGGACCGAGACCCAGTACTTC.

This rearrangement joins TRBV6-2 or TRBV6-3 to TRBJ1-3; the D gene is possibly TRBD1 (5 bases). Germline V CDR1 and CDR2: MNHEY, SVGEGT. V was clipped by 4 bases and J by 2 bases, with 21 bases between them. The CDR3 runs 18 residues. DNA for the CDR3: TGTGCCAGCAGTTTCTCCCCGGCCAAAGGGGACCCTGGAAACACCATATATTTT. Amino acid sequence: CASSFSPAKGDPGNTIYF.

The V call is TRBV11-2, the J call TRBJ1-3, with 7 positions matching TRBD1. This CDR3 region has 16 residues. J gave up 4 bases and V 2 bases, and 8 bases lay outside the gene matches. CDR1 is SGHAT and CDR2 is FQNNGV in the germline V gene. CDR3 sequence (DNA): TGTGCCAGCAGCTTATACACCACAGGGGTAGGAAACACCATATATTTT. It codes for CASSLYTTGVGNTIYF.

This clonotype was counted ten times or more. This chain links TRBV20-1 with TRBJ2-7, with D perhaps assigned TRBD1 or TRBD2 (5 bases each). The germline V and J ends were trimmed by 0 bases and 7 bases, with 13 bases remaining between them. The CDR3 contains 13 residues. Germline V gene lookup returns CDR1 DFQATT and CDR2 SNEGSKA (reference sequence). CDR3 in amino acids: CSARDRGVGEQYF. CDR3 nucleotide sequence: TGCAGTGCTAGAGATAGAGGGGTAGGGGAGCAGTACTTC.

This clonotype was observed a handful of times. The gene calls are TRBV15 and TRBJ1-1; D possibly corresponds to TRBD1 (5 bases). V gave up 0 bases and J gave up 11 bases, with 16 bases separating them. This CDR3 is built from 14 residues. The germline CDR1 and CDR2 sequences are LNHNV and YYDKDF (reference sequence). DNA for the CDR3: TGTGCCACCAGCAGAGATGGGACGGGCGCGCGTGCTTTCTTT. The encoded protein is CATSRDGTGARAFF.

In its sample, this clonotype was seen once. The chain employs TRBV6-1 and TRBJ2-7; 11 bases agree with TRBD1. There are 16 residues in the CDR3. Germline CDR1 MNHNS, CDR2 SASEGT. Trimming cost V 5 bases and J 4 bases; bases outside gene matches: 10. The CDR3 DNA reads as TGTGCCAGCAGTATAACACCGGGACAGGGGGGATACGAGCAGTACTTC. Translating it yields CASSITPGQGGYEQYF.

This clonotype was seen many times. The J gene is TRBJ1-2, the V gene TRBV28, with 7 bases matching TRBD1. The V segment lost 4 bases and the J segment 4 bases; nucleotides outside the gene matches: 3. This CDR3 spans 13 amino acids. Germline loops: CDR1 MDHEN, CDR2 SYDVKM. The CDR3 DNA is TGTGCCAGCAGTTCTGCAGGGGGCTATGGCTACACCTTC. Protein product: CASSSAGGYGYTF.

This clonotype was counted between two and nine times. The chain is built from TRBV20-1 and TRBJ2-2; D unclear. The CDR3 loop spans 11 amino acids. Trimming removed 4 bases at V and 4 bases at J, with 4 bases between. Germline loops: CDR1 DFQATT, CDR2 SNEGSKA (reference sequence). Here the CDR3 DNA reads TGCAGTGCTACGGGCACCGGGGAGCTGTTTTTT. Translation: CSATGTGELFF.

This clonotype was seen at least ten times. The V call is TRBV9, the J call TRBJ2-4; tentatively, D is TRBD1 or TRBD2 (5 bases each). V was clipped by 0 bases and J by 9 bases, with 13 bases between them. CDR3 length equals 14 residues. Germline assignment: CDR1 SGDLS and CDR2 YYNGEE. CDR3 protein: CASSVGGVLSIQYF. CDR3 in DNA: TGTGCCAGCAGCGTAGGAGGGGTCCTAAGCATTCAGTACTTC.

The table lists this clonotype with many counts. The CDR3 coding sequence is TGTGCCAGCAGCTTAAGCGGGCCGTCCACAGATACGCAGTATTTT. Translating gives CASSLSGPSTDTQYF. The chain combines TRBV7-2 with TRBJ2-3, with a possible D match to TRBD2 (6 bases). The germline V and J ends were trimmed by 2 bases and 2 bases, with 11 bases remaining between them. This CDR3 spans 15 amino acids. Germline values: CDR1 SGHTA, CDR2 FQGNSA.

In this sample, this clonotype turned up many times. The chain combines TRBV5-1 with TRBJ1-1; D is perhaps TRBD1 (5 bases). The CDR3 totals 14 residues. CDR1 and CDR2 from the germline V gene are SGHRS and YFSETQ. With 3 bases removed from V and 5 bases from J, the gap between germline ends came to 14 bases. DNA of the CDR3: TGCGCCAGCAGCTCGGGGGGGTCTAAGACTGAAGCTTTCTTT. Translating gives CASSSGGSKTEAFF.

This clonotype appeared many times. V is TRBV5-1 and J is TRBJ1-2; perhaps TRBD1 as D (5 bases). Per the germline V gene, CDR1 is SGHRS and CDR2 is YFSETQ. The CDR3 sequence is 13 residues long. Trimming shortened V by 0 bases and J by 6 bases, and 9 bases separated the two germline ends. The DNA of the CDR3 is TGCGCCAGCAGCTTGGCAGGGACGGATGGCTACACCTTC. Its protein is CASSLAGTDGYTF.

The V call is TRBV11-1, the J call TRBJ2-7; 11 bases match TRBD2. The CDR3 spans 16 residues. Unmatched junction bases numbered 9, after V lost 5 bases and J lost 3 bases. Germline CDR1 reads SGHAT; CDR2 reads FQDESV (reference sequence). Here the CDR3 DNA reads TGTGCCAGCAGCCTGCTACTAGCGGGAGCCAACTACGAGCAGTACTTC. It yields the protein CASSLLLAGANYEQYF.

The CDR3 bases are TGTGCCGCCTGCCGTGATAGCAATCAGCCCCAGCATTTT. As protein: CAACRDSNQPQHF. This chain uses TRBV10-3 with TRBJ1-5; no firm D call. Germline loops: CDR1 ENHRY, CDR2 SYGVKD. This CDR3 has 13 residues. V was cut by 11 bases and J by 0 bases, with 11 bases left in between.

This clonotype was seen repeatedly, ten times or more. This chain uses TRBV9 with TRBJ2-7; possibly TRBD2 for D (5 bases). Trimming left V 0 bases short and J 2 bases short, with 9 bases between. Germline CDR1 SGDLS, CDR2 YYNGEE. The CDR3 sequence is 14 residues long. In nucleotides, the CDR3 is TGTGCCAGCAGCGTAGACACCGGGACCTACGAGCAGTACTTC. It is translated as CASSVDTGTYEQYF.

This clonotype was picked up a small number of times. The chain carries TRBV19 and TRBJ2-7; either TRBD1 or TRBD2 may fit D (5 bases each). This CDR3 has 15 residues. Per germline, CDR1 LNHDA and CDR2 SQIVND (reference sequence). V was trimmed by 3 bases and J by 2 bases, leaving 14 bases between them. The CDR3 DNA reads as TGTGCCAGTAGTATGGGTATCGGGGCGACCTACGAGCAGTACTTC. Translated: CASSMGIGATYEQYF.